This TCR beta chain was sequenced in a study of cytomegalovirus exposure and HLA in healthy donors (dated by TCRdb to 2015 to 2018). Turning to the overall study: According to an earlier analysis of a few hundred of the donors, 150 million to 200 million T cells yielded 95 million to 140 million unique TCR beta sequences and around 280 Gb of sequence data. Approximately 310 gigabases of sequencing data and around 80 million unique TCR sequences made up an early release that covered some 640 HLA-typed donors. Among the roughly 400 genotyped donors, 81% belonged to the genetic ancestry cluster associated with self-reported Caucasian donors. The study aimed to test whether cataloging public T cell receptors could reveal signatures of past pathogen exposure. The T cell repertoires of roughly 660 subjects were profiled by immunosequencing and related to cytomegalovirus serostatus. In addition to the first cohort of roughly 700 subjects, a separate validation cohort of 130 or so different subjects was used. High-throughput TCR immunosequencing, statistical association of individual TCRs with disease status, and machine learning were combined to predict cytomegalovirus infection status. A later analysis re-analyzed previously published TCR beta repertoires from 550 to 700 donors and added high-resolution HLA genotyping to study TCR occurrence patterns. The later analysis used no new phenotypic data to find candidate immune exposures, relying instead on TCR beta sequences and their occurrence across donors. An earlier analysis of 450 to 750 of the donors used high-throughput TCR beta sequencing to judge whether each TCR beta V gene segment behaved as functional or pseudogenic. Donor age, sex, ethnicity and CMV serostatus were collected together with the repertoire data. A later genetic analysis took genome-wide SNP genotypes for about three fifths of the 666 donors and used that subset as a discovery cohort. Every discovery cohort repertoire had been produced on one sequencing platform. HLA typing included class I and class II loci at four-digit resolution. Typing coverage differed by locus: A, B, C, DRB1 and DQB1 were typed in roughly 620-630 donors, DQA1 in 522, DPA1 in nearly 610, and DPB1 in 450 to 490. Roughly 5 DR-DQ haplotypes were handled as single units for association and clustering, since linkage in the cohort was strong. Across some 400 genotyped donors of the cohort, an average of about 250,000 unique TCR beta nucleotide sequences per donor were sequenced, and approximately 17% of those sequences were non-productive. Study-wide conclusions, independent of this receptor: Specific HLA alleles were associated with 15,000 to 20,000 TCR beta sequences at a false discovery rate of 0.05 in a later analysis. Strong co-occurrence of HLA alleles, especially DR and DQ, made assigning TCR associations to individual alleles difficult. An earlier analysis of some 590 of the donors showed that most TCR beta V segments appeared in productive rearrangements either about 87% or about 30% of the time, which broadly matched IMGT annotations. In the study, around 150 TCR beta chains were listed as associated with cytomegalovirus. A group of highly shared sequence variants was considered likely to be a technical artifact of the sequencing pipeline. A later genetic analysis associated a missense DCLRE1C variant with V-gene and J-gene trimming of TCR beta chains, and an independent cohort replicated the association. The classifier was reported to diagnose cytomegalovirus status with high specificity and sensitivity in both the original cohort and the validation cohort. CMV serostatus was the only immune exposure information available for the cohort. In a later analysis, HLA-associated TCR beta chains were found to be more clonally expanded and to have lower generation probabilities than equally common non-associated chains. In this cohort, only TCR beta chains were sequenced, and detectable features were limited by the absence of alpha or paired-chain data. Linkage disequilibrium might explain the correlated functional status among segregating V segments, but an unknown experimental factor could not be ruled out. Across donors, most TCR sequences were observed very rarely, whereas some public TCRs were present in many individuals. In a later genetic analysis, fewer N-insertions in productive TCRs were reported among donors in an Asian-associated ancestry cluster than the roughly 670-donor mean. Because the 87-base-pair reads could not distinguish some IMGT-functional V segments, including TRBV6-2 and TRBV6-3, those segments were excluded. A later analysis found that most CMV-associated TCR beta chains appeared HLA-restricted, with HLA associations seemingly driven largely by CMV exposure. It was suggested by the authors that the approach could potentially be generalized to other disease states and immunological phenotypes. Because counts were too low, roughly 18 rarely observed V segments, including chromosome 9 orphons, were left out of the earlier analysis of approximately 580 of the donors. HLA typing was unavailable for some donors at each locus, so association tests used only the typed subset. The presence/absence analyses assumed that sequencing depth was roughly uniform across donors, and that assumption may not be true. Several of the top co-occurrence clusters appeared to be linked to parvovirus B19, influenza, CMV and Epstein-Barr virus, according to a later analysis. In a later analysis, the rate of TCR association differed among HLA loci, with DRB1 alleles having the most associated TCRs and HLA-C alleles having the fewest. A further reported finding was that TCR beta sequences accurately predicted the HLA-A and HLA-B alleles for most subjects in the first cohort. In vitro tests confirmed that a few of the cytomegalovirus-associated TCR beta chains recognize cytomegalovirus antigens.

Ends trimmed: V by 8 bases, J by 3 bases; bases unmatched to a gene: 7. Taken from cysteine to phenylalanine, the CDR3 has 13 residues. Just the 39-base CDR3 DNA is kept, in frame starting at base 1. The germline V gene (reference sequence) supplies CDR1 MNHNY and CDR2 SVGAGI. In total, more than 500 healthy bone marrow donors made up the cohort. At the time of sampling, every cohort member was nominally healthy, though immune exposures that went unrecorded were likely present. The donor was CMV seronegative and belonged to the group of more than 300 seronegative cohort members. A peripheral blood sample was collected from each donor, and TCR beta sequencing was performed on peripheral blood mononuclear cells. Genomic DNA was extracted from the blood cell samples with the Qiagen DNeasy Blood Extraction Kit. Library prep was done by the immunoSEQ multiplex PCR assay. For the multiplex PCR, a mixture combining 60 forward primers for TCR Vbeta segments and 13 reverse primers for TCR Jbeta segments was used. A multiplex PCR assay on genomic DNA amplified the CDR3 region of rearranged TCR beta genes. The Illumina HiSeq System was used to sequence the amplified TCR beta libraries as 87-base-pair reads. On the authors' methods: A later analysis tallied tens of millions of unique TCR beta chains across the 660 or so repertoires, and approximately 11 million of those chains were shared by two or more donors. To remove PCR and sequencing errors, raw reads were error-corrected and collapsed into unique sequences using a nearest-neighbor algorithm that merged closely related sequences. CDR3 sequences were aligned to IMGT reference sequences to assign V, D and J gene segments. For a sequence to be retained, a match of at least six nucleotides to both a V gene segment and a J gene segment was required. Rearrangements were classified as productive when the CDR3 lacked stop codons and remained in frame with V and J, and all other rearrangements were classified as non-productive. CDR3 was defined according to IMGT convention as the region running from the second conserved V-encoded cysteine to the conserved J-encoded phenylalanine. The earlier analysis of a few hundred of the donors excluded any sequence lacking an unambiguous match to a single V gene segment. An earlier analysis of a few hundred of the donors classified V segments as functional when productive rearrangements were above 56.7% and as segregating when the standard deviation between donors was above 5%. A statistical classification framework was built for diagnosing cytomegalovirus status from the catalog of TCR beta chain sequences. A later analysis assigned V and J genes by comparing TCR nucleotide sequences with IMGT/GENE-DB human TR gene sequences. The TCRdist pipeline was used in a later analysis to assign CDR3 sequences and most-parsimonious VDJ recombination scenarios. In a later analysis, each TCR beta chain was defined by its CDR3 amino acid sequence together with its V-gene family, and reads without a unique V-gene family were excluded. A later analysis removed several hundred highly shared, low-generation-probability nucleotide sequences to deal with suspected cross-contamination and a sequencing artifact. In a later analysis, a clonal expansion index was calculated for each public chain from normalized within-repertoire ranks of inferred template counts. Generation probabilities in a later analysis came from a VDJ recombination model fitted to out-of-frame rearrangements, and those results were checked against IGoR. Hypergeometric tests were used in a later analysis to score TCR-TCR, TCR-HLA and TCR-CMV co-occurrence, with a repertoire-size bias correction applied to the TCR pairs. A later analysis estimated false discovery rates by permuting HLA or CMV assignments 20 times. In a later analysis, co-occurring TCRs were grouped using DBSCAN, and TCRdist sequence similarity was added for clustering within HLA-allele-positive subsets. Repertoires with fewer than 30,000 or more than 120,000 public chains, plus five repertoires with anomalous nucleotide sharing, were excluded from co-occurrence clustering. This immuneACCESS table, as held by TCRdb, lists in-frame sequences with V and J called but not all clones. Of the missing ones, under half trace to an unresolved V gene in checked studies; the others have no known cause. The V and J calls and clone size are taken from that table; D and trimming were inferred from the DNA. This sample has approximately 220,000 clones in its table, and 65% to 85% of those were observed once. The ten largest make up 0.71% of the sample.

This clone was counted a few times. No antigen is known for it. It has no much larger one-base neighbor in the sample; base qualities were not kept. Sequenced input: PBMCs. Recombination joined TRBV6-6 with TRBJ2-7; TRBD1 matches 7 bases in the middle. The clonotype was recovered from a boy younger than 10 in good health and CMV-seronegative. The DNA sequence is given as TGTGCCAGCGCCCAGGGGGTTAACTACGAGCAGTACTTC. Its amino acids are CASAQGVNYEQYF.